The sequence of this T cell receptor (beta chain) was determined in a study of T cell responses to AZD1222 COVID-19 vaccine. For this clone: Its antigen is still unknown.

The repertoire was sequenced with immunoSEQ multiplex PCR; TCRdb's copy has only in-frame clones and lacks some. The sample contains roughly 150,000 clones, more than 75% of which appear only once. Study-level results: At study baseline, merely more than 5 AZD1222 recipients were seropositive. The breadth and depth of Spike-specific TCRs increased once two AZD1222 doses had been given. Clonal diversity may have been underestimated in mostly white British donors. Vaccine-related CD4 TCRs covered spike, predominating at 160-218 and 743-854.

Trimming removed 3 bases from V and 0 bases from J; junction bases left unmatched: 17. The CDR3 sequence is 21 residues long. Germline V gene data show CDR1 as LNHDA and CDR2 as SQIVND (reference sequence). The material was peripheral blood, obtained on day 0 of AZD1222 vaccination. The origin of this receptor is an adult in good health. The chain has TRBV19 and TRBJ1-5; TRBD1 matches at 10 bases. The CDR3 loop reads CASSITFTGTGVFDSNQPQHF. The DNA of the CDR3 is TGTGCCAGTAGTATCACATTTACCGGGACAGGGGTTTTCGATAGCAATCAGCCCCAGCATTTT.